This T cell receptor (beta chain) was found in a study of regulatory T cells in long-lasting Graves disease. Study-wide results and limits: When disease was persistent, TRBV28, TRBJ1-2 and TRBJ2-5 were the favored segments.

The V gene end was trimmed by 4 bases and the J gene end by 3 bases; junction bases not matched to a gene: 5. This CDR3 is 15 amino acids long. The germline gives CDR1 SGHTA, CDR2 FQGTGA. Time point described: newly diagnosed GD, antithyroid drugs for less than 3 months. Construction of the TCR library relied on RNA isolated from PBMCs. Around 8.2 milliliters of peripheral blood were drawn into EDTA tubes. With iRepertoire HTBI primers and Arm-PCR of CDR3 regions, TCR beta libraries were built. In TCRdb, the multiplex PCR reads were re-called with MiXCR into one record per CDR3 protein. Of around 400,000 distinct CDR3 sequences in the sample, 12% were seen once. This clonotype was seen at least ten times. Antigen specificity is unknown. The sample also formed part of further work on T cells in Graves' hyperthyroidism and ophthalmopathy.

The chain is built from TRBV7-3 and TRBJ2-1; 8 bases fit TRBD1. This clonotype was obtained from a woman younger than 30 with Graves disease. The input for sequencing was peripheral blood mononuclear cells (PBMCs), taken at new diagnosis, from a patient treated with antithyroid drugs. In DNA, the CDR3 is TGTGCCAGCAGCTCCCCAGGGGGCTTCTACAATGAGCAGTTCTTC. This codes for CASSSPGGFYNEQFF.